This TCR beta chain was captured by sequencing in a study of blood T cells in healthy people across ages. Notes on the study in general: A roughly linear age-dependent decrease characterized TCR beta diversity per million T cells. The study found more naive CD4+ cells and higher diversity in long-lived than aged donors.

J gave up 5 bases and V 8 bases, and 10 bases lay outside the gene matches. Germline-derived CDR1 and CDR2 are SGHTA and FQGNSA. The CDR3 length is 16 residues. A second PCR of roughly 7 to 11 cycles used a sample-barcoded 5' primer and a J-beta primer mix. With 12 random nucleotides, a template-switch adaptor tagged each individual cDNA molecule. TCRdb analysed the 5' RACE reads with MiXCR anew, one entry per CDR3 protein. The sample lists 1.5 million to 2 million distinct CDR3 sequences, approximately 28% seen once, with about 7.7% in the top ten. This clonotype has ten or more counts. Its specificity is unknown.

The sequencing sample was made of blood. This sequence originates from a woman in her 30s in good health. The chain recombines TRBV7-2 with TRBJ2-3; 13 bases map to TRBD2. The CDR3: CASSPRLAGGQDTQYF. CDR3 nucleotide sequence: TGTGCCAGCTCGCCTAGACTAGCGGGAGGCCAAGATACGCAGTATTTT.